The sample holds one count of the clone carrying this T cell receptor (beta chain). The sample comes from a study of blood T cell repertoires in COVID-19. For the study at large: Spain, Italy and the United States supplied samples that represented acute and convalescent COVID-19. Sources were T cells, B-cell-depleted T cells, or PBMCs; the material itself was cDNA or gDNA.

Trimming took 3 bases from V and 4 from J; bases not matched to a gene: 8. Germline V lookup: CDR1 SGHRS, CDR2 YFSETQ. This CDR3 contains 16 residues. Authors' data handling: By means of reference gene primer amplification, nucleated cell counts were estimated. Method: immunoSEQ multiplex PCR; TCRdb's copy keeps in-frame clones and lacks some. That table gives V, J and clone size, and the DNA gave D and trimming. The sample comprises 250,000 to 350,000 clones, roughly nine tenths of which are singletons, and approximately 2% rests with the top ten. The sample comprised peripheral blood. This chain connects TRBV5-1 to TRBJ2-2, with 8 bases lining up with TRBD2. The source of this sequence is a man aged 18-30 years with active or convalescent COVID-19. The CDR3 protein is CASSSRSGGTTGELFF. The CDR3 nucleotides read TGCGCCAGCAGCTCCCGGTCGGGGGGGACCACCGGGGAGCTGTTTTTT.